This TCR beta chain was sequenced for a study of T cell repertoires in aging, cancer and after chemotherapy. Rearranged V-D-J TRB sequences were amplified with a mixed TRB-A/B primer pool. Each CDR3 protein gets one entry after TCRdb re-called the multiplex PCR reads with MiXCR. The sample includes 8,900 or so distinct CDR3 sequences, under 35% of them seen just once. This clonotype was seen more than once but under ten times. The template was genomic DNA from peripheral blood, not RNA. The CDR3 is made up of 15 amino acids. Germline V lookup: CDR1 LGHNA, CDR2 YSLEER. V lost 0 bases to trimming and J lost 5 bases, with 13 bases between them.

This rearrangement joins TRBV4-3 to TRBJ1-2; D not certain. The TCR originated in a human donor in good health. The sample taken for sequencing was blood. This CDR3 is CASSQDIAVQYGYTF. As DNA, the CDR3 is TGCGCCAGCAGCCAAGATATTGCAGTTCAATATGGCTACACCTTC.